This T cell receptor (beta chain) was found in a study of Tregs in tolerant kidney transplant recipients. Study-wide results and caveats: For some patients, primers changed over time, blocking nucleotide-level comparison. In tolerant patients, donor-specific Tregs outgrew total Tregs, suggesting antigen-driven expansion. Tregs expanded with activated donor B cells seemed most donor-specific. Biological reproducibility was not directly addressed in this study.

Related graft donors supplied nonmyeloablative bone marrow transplants, and mixed chimerism was transient. With respect to this clone: What it recognizes is unknown. The read halts 3 residues ahead of the CDR3 end, with the missing end drawn from the germline J gene.

CDR1 and CDR2 from the germline V gene are LGHNA and YNFKEQ. There are 18 residues in the CDR3. J was trimmed by 4 bases and V by 3 bases; bases with no gene match: 5. Clones were sequenced by immunoSEQ multiplex PCR, and TCRdb holds only the in-frame ones, with some missing. Its table records some 29,000 clones. V and J are TRBV4-2 and TRBJ2-2; 16 positions agree with TRBD2. The receptor was derived from a human patient who received a combined kidney and bone marrow transplant. Certain T cells may be donor cells from the graft. Material: CD4+ T cells from blood (PBMCs), obtained 24 months after the transplant. CDR3 in amino acids: CASSHPGTSGRATGELFF. The sequenced CDR3 bases are TGTGCCAGCAGCCATCCCGGGACTAGCGGGAGGGCCACCGGGGAG.